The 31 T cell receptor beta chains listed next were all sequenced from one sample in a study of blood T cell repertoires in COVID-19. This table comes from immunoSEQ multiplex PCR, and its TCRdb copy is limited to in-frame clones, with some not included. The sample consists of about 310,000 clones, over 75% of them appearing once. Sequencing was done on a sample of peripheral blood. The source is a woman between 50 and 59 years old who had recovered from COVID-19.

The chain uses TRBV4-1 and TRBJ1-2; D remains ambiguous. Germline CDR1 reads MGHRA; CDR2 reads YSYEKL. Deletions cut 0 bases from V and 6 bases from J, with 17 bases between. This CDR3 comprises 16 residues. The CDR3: CASSQDVTGTWDGYTF. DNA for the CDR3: TGCGCCAGCAGCCAAGACGTGACGGGAACTTGGGATGGCTACACCTTC.

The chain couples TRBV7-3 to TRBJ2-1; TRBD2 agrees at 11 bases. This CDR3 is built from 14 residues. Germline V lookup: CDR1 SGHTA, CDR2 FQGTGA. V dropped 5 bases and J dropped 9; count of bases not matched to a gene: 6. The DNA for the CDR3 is TGTGCCAGCAGCGTCACTAGCGGGAGCGTTGAGCAGTTCTTC. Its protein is CASSVTSGSVEQFF.

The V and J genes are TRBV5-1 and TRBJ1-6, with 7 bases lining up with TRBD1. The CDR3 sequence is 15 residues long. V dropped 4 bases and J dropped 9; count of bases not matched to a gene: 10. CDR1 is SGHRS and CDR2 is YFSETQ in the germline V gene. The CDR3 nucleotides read TGCGCCAGCAGCCCGGAGGTAGGGGGCGGTTCACCCCTCCACTTT. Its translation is CASSPEVGGGSPLHF.

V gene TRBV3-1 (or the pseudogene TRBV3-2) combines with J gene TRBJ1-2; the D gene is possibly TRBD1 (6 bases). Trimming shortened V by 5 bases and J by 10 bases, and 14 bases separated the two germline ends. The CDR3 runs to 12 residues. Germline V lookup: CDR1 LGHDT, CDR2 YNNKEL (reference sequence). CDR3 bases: TGTGCCAGCAGCGAGACCCAGGGGACCTACACCTTC. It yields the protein CASSETQGTYTF.

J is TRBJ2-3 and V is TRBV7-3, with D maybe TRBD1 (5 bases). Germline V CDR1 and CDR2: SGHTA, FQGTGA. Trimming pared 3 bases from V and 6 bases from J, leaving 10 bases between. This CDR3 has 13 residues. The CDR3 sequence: CASSFNHRDTQYF. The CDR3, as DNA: TGTGCCAGCAGCTTTAACCACAGGGATACGCAGTATTTT.

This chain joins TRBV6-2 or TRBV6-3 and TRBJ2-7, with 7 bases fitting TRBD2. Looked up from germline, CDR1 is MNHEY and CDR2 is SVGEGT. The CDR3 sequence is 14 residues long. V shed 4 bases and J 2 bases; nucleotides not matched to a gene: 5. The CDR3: CASSLPSGTYEQYF. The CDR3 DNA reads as TGTGCCAGCAGTTTGCCTAGCGGAACCTACGAGCAGTACTTC.

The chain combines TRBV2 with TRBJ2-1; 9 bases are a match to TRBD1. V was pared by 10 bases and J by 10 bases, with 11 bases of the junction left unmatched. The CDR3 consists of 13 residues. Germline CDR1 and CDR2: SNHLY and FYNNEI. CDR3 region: CATSGQGMGEQFF. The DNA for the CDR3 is TGTGCCACCTCGGGACAGGGTATGGGGGAGCAGTTCTTC.

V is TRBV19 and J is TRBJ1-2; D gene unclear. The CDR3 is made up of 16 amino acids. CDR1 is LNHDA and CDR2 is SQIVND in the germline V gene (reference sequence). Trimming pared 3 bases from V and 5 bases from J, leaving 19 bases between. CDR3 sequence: CASSIGYGSLTYGYTF. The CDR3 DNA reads TGTGCCAGTAGTATCGGGTATGGGTCCCTTACTTATGGCTACACCTTC.

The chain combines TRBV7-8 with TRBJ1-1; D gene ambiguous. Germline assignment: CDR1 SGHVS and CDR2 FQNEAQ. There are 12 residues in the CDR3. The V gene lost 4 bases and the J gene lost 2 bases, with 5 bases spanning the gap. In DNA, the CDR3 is TGTGCCAGCAGCTCCATCAACACTGAAGCTTTCTTT. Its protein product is CASSSINTEAFF.

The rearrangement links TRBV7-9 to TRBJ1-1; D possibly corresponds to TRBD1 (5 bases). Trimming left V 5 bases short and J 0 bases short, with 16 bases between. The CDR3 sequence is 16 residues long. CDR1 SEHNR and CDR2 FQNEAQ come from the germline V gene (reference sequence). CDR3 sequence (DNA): TGTGCCAGCAGCCCAACGCACGGAGGGGTGAACACTGAAGCTTTCTTT. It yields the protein CASSPTHGGVNTEAFF.

The CDR3 loop reads CASRASRDTQPQHF. For the CDR3, the DNA is TGTGCCAGCAGGGCTTCCAGGGACACTCAGCCCCAGCATTTT. The rearrangement joins TRBV6-5 to TRBJ1-5, with a weak D call TRBD1 (6 bases). V was clipped by 6 bases and J by 6 bases, with 15 bases between them. Germline V gives CDR1 MNHEY, CDR2 SVGAGI. The CDR3 is 14 residues long.

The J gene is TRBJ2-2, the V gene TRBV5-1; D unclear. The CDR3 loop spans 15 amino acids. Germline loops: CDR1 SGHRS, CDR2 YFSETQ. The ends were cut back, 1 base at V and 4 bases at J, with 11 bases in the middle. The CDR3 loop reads CASSLLRRGTGELFF. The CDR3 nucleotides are TGCGCCAGCAGCTTGTTACGGAGAGGCACCGGGGAGCTGTTTTTT. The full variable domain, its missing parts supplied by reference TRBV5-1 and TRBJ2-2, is KAGVTQTPRYLIKTRGQQVTLSCSPISGHRSVSWYQQTPGQGLQFLFEYFSETQRNKGNFPGRFSGRQFSNSRSEMNVSTLELGDSALYLCASSLLRRGTGELFFGEGSRLTVL.

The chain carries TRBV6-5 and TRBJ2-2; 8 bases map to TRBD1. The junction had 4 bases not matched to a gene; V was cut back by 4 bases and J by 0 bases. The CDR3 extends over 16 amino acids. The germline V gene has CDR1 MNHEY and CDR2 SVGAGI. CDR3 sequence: CASSSWTGSNTGELFF. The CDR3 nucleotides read TGTGCCAGCAGTTCTTGGACAGGGTCGAACACCGGGGAGCTGTTTTTT.

The CDR3 loop reads CASSRKTSGRLEQYF. CDR3 nucleotide sequence: TGTGCCAGCAGCCGAAAGACTAGCGGGCGCTTAGAGCAGTACTTC. V is TRBV3-1 (or the pseudogene TRBV3-2) and J is TRBJ2-7; TRBD2 aligns across 10 bases. The CDR3 length is 15 residues. The germline CDR1 and CDR2 sequences are LGHDT and YNNKEL (reference sequence). The J segment lost 7 bases and the V segment lost 4 bases, leaving 10 bases of the junction unmatched.

The CDR3 bases are TGTGCCAGCCGGGGGGACAGGGGCGGAGAAAACACCGGGGAGCTGTTTTTT. As protein: CASRGDRGGENTGELFF. The rearrangement uses TRBV28 and TRBJ2-2; 10 nucleotides match TRBD1. Trimming took 8 bases from V and 2 from J; bases not matched to a gene: 11. This CDR3 comprises 17 residues. Looked up from germline, CDR1 is MDHEN and CDR2 is SYDVKM.

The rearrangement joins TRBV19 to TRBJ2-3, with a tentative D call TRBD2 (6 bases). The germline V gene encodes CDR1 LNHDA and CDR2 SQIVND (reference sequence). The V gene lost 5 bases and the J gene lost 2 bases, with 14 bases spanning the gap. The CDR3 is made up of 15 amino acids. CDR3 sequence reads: CASSWDPGLTDTQYF. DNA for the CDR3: TGTGCCAGTAGTTGGGATCCGGGACTCACAGATACGCAGTATTTT.

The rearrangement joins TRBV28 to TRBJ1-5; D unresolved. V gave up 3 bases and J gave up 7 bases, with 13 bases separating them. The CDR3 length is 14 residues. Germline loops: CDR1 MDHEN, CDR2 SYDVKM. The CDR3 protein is CASSFRRVGQPQHF. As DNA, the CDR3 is TGTGCCAGCAGTTTCAGGAGGGTAGGCCAGCCCCAGCATTTT.

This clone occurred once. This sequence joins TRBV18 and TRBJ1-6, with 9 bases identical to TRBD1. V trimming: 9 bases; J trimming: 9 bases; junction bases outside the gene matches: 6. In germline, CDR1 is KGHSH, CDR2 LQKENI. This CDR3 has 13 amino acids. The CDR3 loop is CASRDRASSPLHF. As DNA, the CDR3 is TGTGCCAGTAGGGACAGGGCGAGTTCACCCCTCCACTTT.

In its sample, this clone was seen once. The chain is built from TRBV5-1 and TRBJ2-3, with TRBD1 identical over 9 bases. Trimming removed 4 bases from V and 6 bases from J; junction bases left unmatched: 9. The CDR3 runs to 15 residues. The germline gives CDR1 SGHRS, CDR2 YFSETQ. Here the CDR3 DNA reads TGCGCCAGCAGCCCACAGGGGGCGACGGAGGATACGCAGTATTTT. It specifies CASSPQGATEDTQYF.

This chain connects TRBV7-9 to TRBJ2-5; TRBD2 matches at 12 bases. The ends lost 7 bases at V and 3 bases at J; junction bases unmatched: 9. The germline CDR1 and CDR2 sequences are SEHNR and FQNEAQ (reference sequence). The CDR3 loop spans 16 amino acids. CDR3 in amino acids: CASNVYRTSGKETQYF. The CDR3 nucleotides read TGTGCCAGCAACGTATATCGGACTAGCGGGAAAGAGACCCAGTACTTC.

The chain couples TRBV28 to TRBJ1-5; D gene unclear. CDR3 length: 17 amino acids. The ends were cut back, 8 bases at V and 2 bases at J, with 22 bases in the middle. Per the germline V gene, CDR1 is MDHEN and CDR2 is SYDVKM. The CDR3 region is CASSFGVEGLGNQPQHF. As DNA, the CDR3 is TGTGCCAGCTCCTTTGGGGTTGAGGGTCTAGGCAATCAGCCCCAGCATTTT.

In nucleotides, the CDR3 is TGTGCCACTTGCCCTTCCGGGACAGGGTACAATGAGCAGTTCTTC. Translating it yields CATCPSGTGYNEQFF. The J gene is TRBJ2-1, the V gene TRBV6-5; 9 nucleotides agree with TRBD1. CDR3 length equals 15 residues. V lost 10 bases and J lost 4; bases outside the gene matches: 11. Germline V gene lookup returns CDR1 MNHEY and CDR2 SVGAGI.

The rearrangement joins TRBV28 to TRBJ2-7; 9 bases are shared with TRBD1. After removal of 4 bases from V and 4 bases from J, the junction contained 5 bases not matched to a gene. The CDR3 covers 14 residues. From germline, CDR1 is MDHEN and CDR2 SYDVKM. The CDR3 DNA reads TGTGCCAGCAGTTCGTCCGGGACAGGGTACGAGCAGTACTTC. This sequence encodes CASSSSGTGYEQYF. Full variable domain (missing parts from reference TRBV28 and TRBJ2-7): DVKVTQSSRYLVKRTGEKVFLECVQDMDHENMFWYRQDPGLGLRLIYFSYDVKMKEKGDIPEGYSVSREKKERFSLILESASTNQTSMYLCASSSSGTGYEQYFGPGTRLTVT.

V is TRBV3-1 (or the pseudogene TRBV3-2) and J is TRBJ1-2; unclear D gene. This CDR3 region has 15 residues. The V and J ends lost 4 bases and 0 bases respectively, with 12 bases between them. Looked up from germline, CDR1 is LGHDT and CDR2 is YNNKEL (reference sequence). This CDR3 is CASSPTFRTNYGYTF. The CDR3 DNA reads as TGTGCCAGCAGCCCGACATTTCGGACTAACTATGGCTACACCTTC.

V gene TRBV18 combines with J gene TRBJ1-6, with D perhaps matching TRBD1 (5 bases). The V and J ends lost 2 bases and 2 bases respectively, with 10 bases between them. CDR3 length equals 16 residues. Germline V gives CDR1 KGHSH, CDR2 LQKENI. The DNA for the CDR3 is TGTGCCAGCTCACCAGAGTCGGGGGCCTATAATTCACCCCTCCACTTT. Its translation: CASSPESGAYNSPLHF. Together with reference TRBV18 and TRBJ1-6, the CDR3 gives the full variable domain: NAGVMQNPRHLVRRRGQEARLRCSPMKGHSHVYWYRQLPEEGLKFMVYLQKENIIDESGMPKERFSAEFPKEGPSILRIQQVVRGDSAAYFCASSPESGAYNSPLHFGNGTRLTVT.

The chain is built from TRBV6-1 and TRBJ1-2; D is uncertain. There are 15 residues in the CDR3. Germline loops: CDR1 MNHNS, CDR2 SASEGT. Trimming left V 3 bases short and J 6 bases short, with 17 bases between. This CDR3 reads CASSDPGWNRNGYTF. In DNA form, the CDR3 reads TGTGCCAGCAGTGATCCGGGTTGGAACCGTAATGGCTACACCTTC.

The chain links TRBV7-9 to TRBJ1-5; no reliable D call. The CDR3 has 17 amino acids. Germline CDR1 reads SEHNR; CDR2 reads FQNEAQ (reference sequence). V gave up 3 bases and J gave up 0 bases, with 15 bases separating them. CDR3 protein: CASSFGGLRDSNQPQHF. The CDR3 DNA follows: TGTGCCAGCAGCTTCGGTGGACTGAGAGATAGCAATCAGCCCCAGCATTTT.

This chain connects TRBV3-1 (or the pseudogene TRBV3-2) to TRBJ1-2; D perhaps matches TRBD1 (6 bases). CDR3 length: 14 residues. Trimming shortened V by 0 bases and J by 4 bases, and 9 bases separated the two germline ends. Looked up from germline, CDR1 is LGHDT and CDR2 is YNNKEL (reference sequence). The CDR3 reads CASSQEGRGYGYTF. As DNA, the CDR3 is TGTGCCAGCAGCCAAGAGGGCAGGGGCTATGGCTACACCTTC.

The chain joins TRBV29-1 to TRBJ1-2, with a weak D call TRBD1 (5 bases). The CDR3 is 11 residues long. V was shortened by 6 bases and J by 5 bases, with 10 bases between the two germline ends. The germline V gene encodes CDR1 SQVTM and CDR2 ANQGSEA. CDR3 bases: TGCAGCGTGACGGGGGGTTATGGCTACACCTTC. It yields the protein CSVTGGYGYTF.

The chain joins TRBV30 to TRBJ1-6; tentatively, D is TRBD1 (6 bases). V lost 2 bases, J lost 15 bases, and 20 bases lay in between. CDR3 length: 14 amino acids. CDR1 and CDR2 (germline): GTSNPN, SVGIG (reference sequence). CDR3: CAWSYRTEVGLLHF. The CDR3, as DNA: TGTGCCTGGAGTTACAGGACAGAGGTTGGACTCCTCCACTTT.

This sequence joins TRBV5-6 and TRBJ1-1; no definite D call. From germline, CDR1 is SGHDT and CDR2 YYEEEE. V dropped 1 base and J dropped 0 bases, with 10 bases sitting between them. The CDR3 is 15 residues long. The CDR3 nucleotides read TGTGCCAGCAGCTTGATTCAGAAGATGAACACTGAAGCTTTCTTT. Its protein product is CASSLIQKMNTEAFF.